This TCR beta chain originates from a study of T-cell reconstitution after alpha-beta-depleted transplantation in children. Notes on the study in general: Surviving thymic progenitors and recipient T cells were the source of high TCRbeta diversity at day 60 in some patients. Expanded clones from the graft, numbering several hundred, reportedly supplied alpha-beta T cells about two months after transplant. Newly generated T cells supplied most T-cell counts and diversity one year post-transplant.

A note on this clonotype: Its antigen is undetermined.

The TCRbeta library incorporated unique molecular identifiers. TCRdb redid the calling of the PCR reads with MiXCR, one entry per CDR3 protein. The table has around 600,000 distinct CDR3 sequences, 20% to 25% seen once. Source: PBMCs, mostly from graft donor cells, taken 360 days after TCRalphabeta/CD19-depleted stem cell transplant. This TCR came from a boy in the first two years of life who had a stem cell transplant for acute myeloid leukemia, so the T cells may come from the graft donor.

CDR3 loop: CASSGHSSGQGHNQPQHF. As DNA, the CDR3 is TGTGCCAGCAGTGGACACTCATCAGGACAGGGGCATAATCAGCCCCAGCATTTT. The genes are TRBV2 and TRBJ1-5; TRBD1 agrees at 9 bases. The J segment lost 4 bases and the V segment lost 4 bases, leaving 14 bases of the junction unmatched. The CDR3 contains 18 residues. Germline CDR1 reads SNHLY; CDR2 reads FYNNEI.